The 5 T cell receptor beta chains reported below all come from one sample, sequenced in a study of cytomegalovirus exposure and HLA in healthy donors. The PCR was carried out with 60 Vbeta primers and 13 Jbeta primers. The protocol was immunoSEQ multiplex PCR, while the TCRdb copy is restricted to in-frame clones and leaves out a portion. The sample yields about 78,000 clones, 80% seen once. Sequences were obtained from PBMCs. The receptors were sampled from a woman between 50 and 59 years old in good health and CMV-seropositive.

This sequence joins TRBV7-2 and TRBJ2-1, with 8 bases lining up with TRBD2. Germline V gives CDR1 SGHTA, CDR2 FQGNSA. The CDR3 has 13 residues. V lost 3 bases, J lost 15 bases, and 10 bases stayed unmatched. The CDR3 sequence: CASSFTYEREMFF. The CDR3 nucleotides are TGTGCCAGCAGCTTCACTTACGAGCGGGAGATGTTCTTC.

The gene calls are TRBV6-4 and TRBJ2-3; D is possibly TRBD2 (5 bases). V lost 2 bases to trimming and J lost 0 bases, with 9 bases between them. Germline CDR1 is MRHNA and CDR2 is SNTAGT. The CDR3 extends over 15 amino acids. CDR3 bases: TGTGCCAGCAGTGACCGACCGGGGAGCACAGATACGCAGTATTTT. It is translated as CASSDRPGSTDTQYF.

CDR3 in DNA: TGTGCCAGCAGTTTATCGATGCGGGGGGAGCAGTACGTC. Its protein is CASSLSMRGEQYV. This rearrangement joins TRBV27 to TRBJ2-7; TRBD2 aligns across 7 bases. The V gene's germline CDR1 is MNHEY and CDR2 SMNVEV (reference sequence). This CDR3 contains 13 residues. Trimming removed 0 bases from V and 7 bases from J; junction bases left unmatched: 3.

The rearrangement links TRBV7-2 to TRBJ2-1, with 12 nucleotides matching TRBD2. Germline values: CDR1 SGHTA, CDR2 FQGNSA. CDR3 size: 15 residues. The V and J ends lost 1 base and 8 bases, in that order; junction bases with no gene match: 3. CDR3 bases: TGTGCCAGCAGCTTAGAGACTAGCGGGGGCTATGAGCAGTTCTTC. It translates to CASSLETSGGYEQFF.

This CDR3 is CSVDSPDSGYTF. CDR3 coding DNA: TGCAGCGTTGATAGTCCCGACTCCGGCTACACCTTC. The rearrangement joins TRBV29-1 to TRBJ1-2, with no clear D. Trimming removed 3 bases at V and 8 bases at J, with 13 bases between. Germline V CDR1 and CDR2: SQVTM, ANQGSEA. This CDR3 is built from 12 residues.